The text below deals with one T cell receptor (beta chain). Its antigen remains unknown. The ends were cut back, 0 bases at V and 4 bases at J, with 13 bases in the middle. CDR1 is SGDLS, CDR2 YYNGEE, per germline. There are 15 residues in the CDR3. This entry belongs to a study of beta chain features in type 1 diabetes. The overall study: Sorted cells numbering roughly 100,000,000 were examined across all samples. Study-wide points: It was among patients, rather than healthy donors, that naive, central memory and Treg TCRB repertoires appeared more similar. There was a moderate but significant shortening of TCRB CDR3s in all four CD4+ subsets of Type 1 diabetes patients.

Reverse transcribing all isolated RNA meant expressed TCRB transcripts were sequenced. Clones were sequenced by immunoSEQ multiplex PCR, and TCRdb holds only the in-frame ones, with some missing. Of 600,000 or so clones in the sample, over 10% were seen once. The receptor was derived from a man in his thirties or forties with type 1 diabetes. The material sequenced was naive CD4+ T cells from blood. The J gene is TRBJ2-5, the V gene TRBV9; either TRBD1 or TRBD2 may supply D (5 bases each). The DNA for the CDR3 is TGTGCCAGCAGCGTAGGAGGGGTTCGAGGAGAGACCCAGTACTTC. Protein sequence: CASSVGGVRGETQYF.